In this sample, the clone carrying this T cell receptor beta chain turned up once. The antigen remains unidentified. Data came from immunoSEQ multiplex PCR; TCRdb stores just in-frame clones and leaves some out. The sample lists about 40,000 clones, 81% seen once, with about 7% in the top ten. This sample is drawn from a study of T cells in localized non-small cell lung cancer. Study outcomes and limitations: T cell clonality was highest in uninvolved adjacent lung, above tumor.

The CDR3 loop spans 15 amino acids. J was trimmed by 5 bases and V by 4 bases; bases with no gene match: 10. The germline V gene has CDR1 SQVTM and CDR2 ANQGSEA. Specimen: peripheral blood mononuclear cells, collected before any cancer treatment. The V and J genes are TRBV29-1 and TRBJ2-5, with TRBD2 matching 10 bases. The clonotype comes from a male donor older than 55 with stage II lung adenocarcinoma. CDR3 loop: CSVAATSGWRETQYF. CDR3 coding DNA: TGCAGCGTTGCGGCGACTAGCGGGTGGAGGGAGACCCAGTACTTC. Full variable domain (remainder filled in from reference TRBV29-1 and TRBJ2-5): SAVISQKPSRDICQRGTSLTIQCQVDSQVTMMFWYRQQPGQSLTLIATANQGSEATYESGFVIDKFPISRPNLTFSTLTVSNMSPEDSSIYLCSVAATSGWRETQYFGPGTRLLVL.